This T cell receptor (beta chain) is from a study of graft-versus-host responses after intestinal transplantation. V was cut by 6 bases and J by 7 bases, with 6 bases left in between. Germline V gene sequence: CDR1 SGHAT, CDR2 FQNNGV. The CDR3 consists of 11 residues. Measured with immunoSEQ multiplex PCR; TCRdb has only the in-frame clones, and not every one. Among roughly 14,000 clones, 70% to 90% were seen once, and the ten largest hold around 6.3%. The sequence came from a human patient who received an intestinal transplant, so some T cells may come from the graft donor. Sequencing was performed on bone marrow, taken approximately 120 days after intestinal transplantation. V and J are TRBV11-2 and TRBJ2-2; either TRBD1 or TRBD2 may supply D (5 bases each). Here the CDR3 reads CASSGGGELFF. Written as DNA, the CDR3 is TGTGCCAGCAGTGGGGGCGGGGAGCTGTTTTTT.